This section outlines one T cell receptor (beta chain) sequence together with its context. This sample was included in a study of OX40 agonist ivuxolimab in advanced cancers. TCRdb keeps only in-frame clones here, not all; method: immunoSEQ multiplex PCR. The table records tens of thousands of clones, roughly four fifths of them present only once. Germline values: CDR1 MNHEY, CDR2 SVGAGI. This CDR3 has 12 amino acids. V lost 10 bases and J lost 10, with 17 bases in between. Sequenced material: CD4+ or CD8+ T cells sorted from blood, taken in a trial of the OX40 agonist ivuxolimab. J is TRBJ2-1 and V is TRBV6-5; possible D gene TRBD2, 6 bases. This TCR was recovered from an adult with an advanced solid tumor such as melanoma, head and neck, liver or kidney cancer. CDR3 sequence: CATATGAWEQFF. The CDR3 DNA is TGTGCCACCGCGACGGGAGCTTGGGAGCAGTTCTTC.